This T cell receptor beta chain is drawn from a study of CD8+ T cells in alopecia areata. Sequencing used cDNA as its template, made by extracting RNA and reverse transcribing it. TCRdb keeps only in-frame clones here, not all; method: immunoSEQ multiplex PCR. The sample holds over 100,000 clones; around three fifths are singletons and the top ten take over 9%. Treatment: oral pan-JAK inhibitor, 5-10 mg twice daily. There are a few counts of this clone. The source is a human donor with alopecia areata. The sequencing here drew on CD8+ T cells sorted from blood, taken at week 24, from a patient treated with tofacitinib.

The CDR3 nucleotides read TGTGCCAGCAGGACAGAGGGTCAGCCCCAGCATTTT. Its protein is CASRTEGQPQHF. This chain connects TRBV7-9 to TRBJ1-5, with D maybe TRBD1 (5 bases). Germline V gene data show CDR1 as SEHNR and CDR2 as FQNEAQ (reference sequence). V was clipped by 6 bases and J by 6 bases, with 9 bases between them. There are 12 residues in the CDR3.